The rows below give T cell receptor beta chains drawn from one sample of a study of neoadjuvant anti-PD-1 for oral cavity cancer. The protocol was immunoSEQ multiplex PCR, while the TCRdb copy is restricted to in-frame clones and leaves out a portion. The sample shows about 16,000 clones, 64% of them seen only once. The material was PBMCs, obtained before nivolumab (anti-PD-1) treatment. The source of these receptors is a person aged 35 to 85 with oral cavity squamous cell carcinoma. CDR3s include the opening cysteine and the closing phenylalanine or tryptophan. A D gene is named only where the DNA matches it firmly. Expanded clones get a size class; other rows say once, few or many, or leave the size out.

>-|TRBJ2-3|TRBV6-5|-
CASSYETGETQYF
TGTGCCAGCAGTTACGAGACCGGGGAGACGCAGTATTTT
>-|TRBJ2-5|TRBV2|TRBD2
CASSGGGGGETQYF
TGTGCCAGCAGTGGCGGCGGGGGGGGAGAGACCCAGTACTTC
>-|TRBJ2-7|TRBV2|-
CATGDFSYEQYF
TGTGCCACCGGGGACTTTTCCTACGAGCAGTACTTC
>few|TRBJ2-7|TRBV5-1|-
CASSLGTEQSREQYF
TGCGCCAGCAGCTTGGGGACGGAACAATCGAGAGAGCAGTACTTC
>-|TRBJ2-3|TRBV5-1|-
CASSNRASESDTQYF
TGCGCCAGCAGCAACCGGGCCTCAGAGTCGGATACGCAGTATTTT
>-|TRBJ2-2|TRBV10-1|-
CASSERTLGGELFF
TGCGCCAGCAGTGAAAGGACTCTGGGCGGGGAGCTGTTTTTT
>-|TRBJ1-1|TRBV5-1|-
CASSLDGGPGRGAFF
TGCGCCAGCAGCTTGGACGGTGGGCCCGGGCGCGGAGCTTTCTTT
>-|TRBJ2-7|TRBV5-1|TRBD2
CASSSSGRDTYEQYF
TGCGCCAGCAGCTCTAGCGGGCGAGATACCTACGAGCAGTACTTC
>few|TRBJ1-1|TRBV5-1|-
CASSFYDSSMNTEAFF
TGCGCCAGCAGCTTCTACGACAGTTCCATGAACACTGAAGCTTTCTTT
>few|TRBJ2-7|TRBV6-5|-
CASSYSVQGAYEQYF
TGTGCCAGCAGTTACTCTGTCCAGGGTGCCTACGAGCAGTACTTC
>-|TRBJ2-1|TRBV29-1|TRBD1
CSVWGQGHNEQFF
TGCAGCGTTTGGGGACAGGGCCACAATGAGCAGTTCTTC
>few|TRBJ2-7|TRBV7-6|TRBD1
CASSLSGGTGGYEQYF
TGTGCCAGCAGCTTATCCGGGGGCACAGGGGGATACGAGCAGTACTTC
>once|TRBJ2-7|TRBV10-3|TRBD1
CAISEPGTGGREQYF
TGTGCCATCAGTGAGCCCGGGACAGGGGGCCGGGAGCAGTACTTC
>-|TRBJ2-5|TRBV27|TRBD2
CASSTPGLAVSQETQYF
TGTGCCAGCAGTACCCCGGGACTAGCGGTATCCCAAGAGACCCAGTACTTC
>few|TRBJ2-7|TRBV29-1|-
CSVADSPYEQYF
TGCAGCGTAGCGGACAGCCCCTACGAGCAGTACTTC
>-|TRBJ2-1|TRBV5-1|-
CASKGSGWDEQFF
TGCGCCAGCAAAGGATCGGGCTGGGATGAGCAGTTCTTC
>once|TRBJ1-1|TRBV4-1|-
CASSQGASGNTEAFF
TGCGCCAGCAGCCAAGGAGCCAGTGGGAACACTGAAGCTTTCTTT